Shown below are 32 T cell receptor beta chains from a single sample sequenced in a study of shared clonotypes between healthy human individuals. The method was immunoSEQ multiplex PCR; TCRdb's version includes in-frame clones alone and lacks a portion of them. Of some 300,000 clones in the sample, roughly 80% were seen once. The sequenced sample consisted of memory CD4+ T cells sorted from blood. The subset: CD45RA-negative fraction. The origin of the receptors is a man under 40 in good health.

The CDR3 protein is CASSPPNQVQGTEAFF. In DNA form, the CDR3 reads TGTGCCAGCTCACCACCGAATCAGGTGCAGGGCACTGAAGCTTTCTTT. The chain combines TRBV18 with TRBJ1-1, with TRBD1 as a possible D gene (5 bases). There are 16 residues in the CDR3. Trimming removed 0 bases from V and 4 bases from J, with 15 bases in between. Germline CDR1 is KGHSH and CDR2 is LQKENI. The full variable domain, its missing parts supplied by reference TRBV18 and TRBJ1-1, is NAGVMQNPRHLVRRRGQEARLRCSPMKGHSHVYWYRQLPEEGLKFMVYLQKENIIDESGMPKERFSAEFPKEGPSILRIQQVVRGDSAAYFCASSPPNQVQGTEAFFGQGTRLTVV.

The chain joins TRBV10-3 to TRBJ1-1; no definite D call. Trimming took off 5 bases at V and 0 bases at J, with 7 bases between the two ends. Germline V gene sequence: CDR1 ENHRY, CDR2 SYGVKD. The CDR3 has 13 amino acids. Here the CDR3 DNA reads TGTGCCATCAGTTCGTCCGTGAACACTGAAGCTTTCTTT. It is translated as CAISSSVNTEAFF.

CDR3 nucleotides: TGTGCCAGCAGTCCCCCGGGGATGAACACTGAAGCTTTCTTT. Residues: CASSPPGMNTEAFF. V and J are TRBV6-1 and TRBJ1-1; no clear D gene. The CDR3 extends over 14 amino acids. Trimming took off 5 bases at V and 0 bases at J, with 10 bases between the two ends. From germline, CDR1 is MNHNS and CDR2 SASEGT.

This clone occurred many times. Other DNA sequences from this sample encode an identical CDR3 as well. The gene calls are TRBV29-1 and TRBJ2-7; D is ambiguous. The V end was cut by 4 bases, the J end by 0 bases, with 4 bases between. Germline CDR1 is SQVTM and CDR2 is ANQGSEA. CDR3 length equals 11 residues. The CDR3 nucleotides are TGCAGCGTTGGGATCTCCTACGAGCAGTACTTC. Residues: CSVGISYEQYF.

The chain carries TRBV7-9 and TRBJ2-5; no definite D call. This CDR3 spans 12 amino acids. V was pared by 7 bases and J by 5 bases, with 11 bases between. Germline V CDR1 and CDR2: SEHNR, FQNEAQ (reference sequence). Here the CDR3 DNA reads TGTGCCAGCACCCAGGTGGGGGAGACCCAGTACTTC. Translated, it gives CASTQVGETQYF.

This CDR3 reads CASTRNRATNYGYTF. The CDR3, as DNA: TGTGCCAGCACGCGGAACAGGGCCACTAACTATGGCTACACCTTC. The rearrangement uses TRBV6-5 and TRBJ1-2; D is possibly TRBD1 (6 bases). Germline values: CDR1 MNHEY, CDR2 SVGAGI. The CDR3 totals 15 residues. Between the trimmed V and J ends, which lost 7 bases and 0 bases, there was a span of 15 bases.

The chain has TRBV27 and TRBJ1-5; the D is unclear. The CDR3 totals 15 residues. Germline loops: CDR1 MNHEY, CDR2 SMNVEV (reference sequence). The V gene lost 6 bases and the J gene lost 3 bases, with 15 bases spanning the gap. Here the CDR3 reads CASRSRALANQPQHF. For the CDR3, the DNA is TGTGCCAGCAGATCACGGGCACTGGCCAATCAGCCCCAGCATTTT.

The chain recombines TRBV6-5 with TRBJ2-7; a weak D match, TRBD2 (5 bases). Trimming cost V 6 bases and J 4 bases, with 19 bases left between them. Germline V CDR1 and CDR2: MNHEY, SVGAGI. The CDR3 covers 15 residues. As DNA, the CDR3 is TGTGCCAGCAGCCGGGATTGGCAGCATTCTTACGAGCAGTACTTC. This translates into CASSRDWQHSYEQYF.

This chain uses TRBV18 with TRBJ2-2; TRBD1 aligns across 8 bases. The ends lost 1 base at V and 0 bases at J; junction bases unmatched: 10. The CDR3 consists of 19 residues. Germline CDR1 and CDR2: KGHSH and LQKENI. In DNA form, the CDR3 reads TGTGCCAGCTCACCACGTCCCCATCAGGGGGCTCCGAACACCGGGGAGCTGTTTTTT. It encodes CASSPRPHQGAPNTGELFF. The full variable domain, with the rest looked up from reference TRBV18 and TRBJ2-2, is NAGVMQNPRHLVRRRGQEARLRCSPMKGHSHVYWYRQLPEEGLKFMVYLQKENIIDESGMPKERFSAEFPKEGPSILRIQQVVRGDSAAYFCASSPRPHQGAPNTGELFFGEGSRLTVL.

V is TRBV25-1 and J is TRBJ2-4; TRBD2 matches at 11 bases. CDR3 length: 16 residues. Germline V gene data show CDR1 as MGHDK and CDR2 as SYGVNS. V shed 5 bases, J shed 3 bases, and the junction held 6 bases outside the gene matches. CDR3 loop: CASSRKGTSGKNIQYF. As DNA, the CDR3 is TGTGCCAGCAGTCGTAAAGGGACTAGCGGCAAAAACATTCAGTACTTC.

V is TRBV5-6 and J is TRBJ2-7; 13 bases line up with TRBD2. This CDR3 has 15 residues. Trimming removed 4 bases from V and 4 bases from J; junction bases left unmatched: 5. CDR1 and CDR2 from the germline V gene are SGHDT and YYEEEE. The CDR3 here is CASSPGLAGAYEQYF. DNA for the CDR3: TGTGCCAGCAGCCCCGGACTAGCGGGAGCTTACGAGCAGTACTTC. The full variable domain, with the rest looked up from reference TRBV5-6 and TRBJ2-7, is DAGVTQSPTHLIKTRGQQVTLRCSPKSGHDTVSWYQQALGQGPQFIFQYYEEEERQRGNFPDRFSGHQFPNYSSELNVNALLLGDSALYLCASSPGLAGAYEQYFGPGTRLTVT.

The genes are TRBV28 and TRBJ2-7; tentatively, D is TRBD1 (7 bases). The CDR3 runs 14 residues. The germline CDR1 and CDR2 sequences are MDHEN and SYDVKM. V was trimmed by 3 bases and J by 3 bases, leaving 12 bases between them. In nucleotides, the CDR3 is TGTGCCAGCAGTTTCAGGGGGGTCGACTACGAGCAGTACTTC. Encoded protein: CASSFRGVDYEQYF. Full variable domain (rest looked up from reference TRBV28 and TRBJ2-7): DVKVTQSSRYLVKRTGEKVFLECVQDMDHENMFWYRQDPGLGLRLIYFSYDVKMKEKGDIPEGYSVSREKKERFSLILESASTNQTSMYLCASSFRGVDYEQYFGPGTRLTVT.

The table lists this clone with a few counts. This chain uses TRBV7-6 with TRBJ2-1; D gene uncertain. The CDR3 is 12 residues long. V was trimmed by 6 bases and J by 8 bases, leaving 11 bases between them. Per germline, CDR1 SGHVS and CDR2 FNYEAQ. The CDR3 reads CASRPMGDEQFF. In DNA, the CDR3 is TGTGCCAGCAGACCCATGGGCGATGAGCAGTTCTTC.

This clone was seen a single time. A much larger clone sits a single nucleotide away, making a read error possible. This chain links TRBV5-1 with TRBJ2-1; TRBD2 aligns across 14 bases. Trimming removed 4 bases from V and 6 bases from J; junction bases left unmatched: 15. The CDR3 consists of 19 residues. Germline V lookup: CDR1 SGHRS, CDR2 YFSETQ. This CDR3 reads CASSPGLAGAVGYCNEQFF. The CDR3 DNA reads as TGCGCCAGCAGCCCGGGACTAGCGGGAGCGGTAGGATACTGCAATGAGCAGTTCTTC.

This clone has a single count. The chain is built from TRBV29-1 and TRBJ2-5; no firm D call. Germline values: CDR1 SQVTM, CDR2 ANQGSEA. Between the trimmed V and J ends, which lost 2 bases and 2 bases, there was a span of 6 bases. The CDR3 consists of 12 residues. CDR3 sequence reads: CSVETQQETQYF. The CDR3 DNA is TGCAGCGTTGAAACCCAGCAAGAGACCCAGTACTTC.

V usage is TRBV28 and J usage is TRBJ2-7; 8 bases are shared with TRBD1. Germline V lookup: CDR1 MDHEN, CDR2 SYDVKM. The V gene end was trimmed by 5 bases and the J gene end by 2 bases; junction bases not matched to a gene: 5. The CDR3 spans 14 residues. The DNA for the CDR3 is TGTGCCAGCAGTCCAGGGGGCTCGGCCTACGAGCAGTACTTC. Amino acids: CASSPGGSAYEQYF.

This clone was observed many times. This chain uses TRBV5-4 with TRBJ2-2; D possibly corresponds to TRBD2 (6 bases). This CDR3 contains 15 residues. Germline CDR1 and CDR2: SGHNT and YYREEE (reference sequence). V was cut by 1 base and J by 5 bases, with 12 bases left in between. As DNA, the CDR3 is TGTGCCAGCAGCTTGCACAGCGGGCGGACCGGGGAGCTGTTTTTT. It encodes CASSLHSGRTGELFF.

The gene calls are TRBV29-1 and TRBJ2-1; 8 nucleotides line up with TRBD1. The CDR3 has 14 amino acids. V shed 4 bases, J shed 0 bases, and the junction held 2 bases outside the gene matches. CDR1 SQVTM and CDR2 ANQGSEA come from the germline V gene. In DNA, the CDR3 is TGCAGCGTTGCGACAGGGGTCTCCTACAATGAGCAGTTCTTC. Translated, it gives CSVATGVSYNEQFF.

V is TRBV28 and J is TRBJ2-7, with TRBD2 matching 7 bases. Trimming took 7 bases from V and 5 from J; bases not matched to a gene: 20. Germline V gives CDR1 MDHEN, CDR2 SYDVKM. This CDR3 has 17 residues. DNA of the CDR3: TGTGCCAGCATGGTACGGAAACGGGAAAGACGGGGGGACGAGCAGTACTTC. It codes for CASMVRKRERRGDEQYF.

The chain uses TRBV5-4 and TRBJ1-1, with 8 bases fitting TRBD1. The CDR3 sequence is 13 residues long. Per the germline V gene, CDR1 is SGHNT and CDR2 is YYREEE (reference sequence). V trimming: 3 bases; J trimming: 5 bases; junction bases outside the gene matches: 3. The CDR3 is CASSSWTGTEAFF. DNA for the CDR3: TGTGCCAGCAGCTCCTGGACAGGGACTGAAGCTTTCTTT.

This clone was picked up many times. J is TRBJ1-3 and V is TRBV7-6; unclear D gene. The CDR3 is made up of 12 amino acids. Trimming stripped 1 base from V and 4 bases from J, with 2 bases between. Germline CDR1 and CDR2: SGHVS and FNYEAQ. The CDR3 DNA is TGTGCCAGCAGCTTAGAAGGAAACACCATATATTTT. Translation: CASSLEGNTIYF.

V is TRBV6-1 and J is TRBJ1-2, with D perhaps TRBD1 (5 bases). Trimming shortened V by 7 bases and J by 4 bases, and 16 bases separated the two germline ends. Germline V lookup: CDR1 MNHNS, CDR2 SASEGT. The CDR3 runs 14 residues. The CDR3 DNA follows: TGTGCCAGCATTTCAACAGGCAACTCCTATGGCTACACCTTC. Its translation: CASISTGNSYGYTF.

The rearrangement uses TRBV11-3 and TRBJ2-1; D unresolved. The V end lost 2 bases, the J end lost 8 bases, and 10 bases lay between the germline ends. CDR3 length: 13 residues. Germline CDR1 SGHNT, CDR2 YENEEA. In DNA form, the CDR3 reads TGTGCCAGCAGCTTAAGTCCTGGGGATGAGCAGTTCTTC. It codes for CASSLSPGDEQFF.

This clone was counted only a few times. The V and J genes are TRBV7-9 and TRBJ2-1; TRBD1 or TRBD2 may be the D gene (5 bases each). In germline, CDR1 is SEHNR, CDR2 FQNEAQ (reference sequence). The CDR3 totals 19 residues. Between the trimmed V and J ends, which lost 3 bases and 0 bases, there was a span of 21 bases. The CDR3 loop is CASSLSRSGTLGSYNEQFF. The CDR3 nucleotides read TGTGCCAGCAGCTTGAGCCGCTCCGGGACGCTGGGCTCCTACAATGAGCAGTTCTTC.

Here the CDR3 DNA reads TGTGCCTGGAGTGTCCACGGGACAAATTATAATTCACCCCTCCACTTT. It is translated as CAWSVHGTNYNSPLHF. V usage is TRBV30 and J usage is TRBJ1-6, with D possibly being TRBD1 (6 bases). V was pared by 0 bases and J by 4 bases, with 13 bases between. This CDR3 is 16 amino acids long. Germline CDR1 and CDR2: GTSNPN and SVGIG (reference sequence).

The CDR3 DNA reads as TGTGCCAGCAGCCAGCGCACAGGGGGAGAGACCCAGTACTTC. This gives the protein CASSQRTGGETQYF. The chain is built from TRBV5-4 and TRBJ2-5; TRBD1 agrees at 8 bases. The CDR3 spans 14 residues. With V trimmed by 4 bases and J by 4 bases, 6 bases remained unmatched. Germline-derived CDR1 and CDR2 are SGHNT and YYREEE (reference sequence). Variable domain in full (rest from reference TRBV5-4 and TRBJ2-5): ETGVTQSPTHLIKTRGQQVTLRCSSQSGHNTVSWYQQALGQGPQFIFQYYREEENGRGNFPPRFSGLQFPNYSSELNVNALELDDSALYLCASSQRTGGETQYFGPGTRLLVL.

About this clone itself: A read error may account for a junction end that differs from germline. The rearrangement uses TRBV6-6 and TRBJ2-6; 7 bases are shared with TRBD1. The V gene's germline CDR1 is MNHNY and CDR2 SVGAGI (reference sequence). This CDR3 comprises 15 residues. The CDR3 nucleotides read TGTGCCGGCAGGGGGAAGGGGTCTGGGGCCAACGTCCTGACTTTC. Its protein product is CAGRGKGSGANVLTF.

The V call is TRBV5-4, the J call TRBJ2-1, with a weak D call TRBD1 (6 bases). Trimming shortened V by 0 bases and J by 4 bases, and 11 bases separated the two germline ends. The CDR3 length is 15 residues. Germline lookup yields CDR1 SGHNT and CDR2 YYREEE (reference sequence). The CDR3 DNA sequence: TGTGCCAGCAGCTTGGACGGGACAACTTACAATGAGCAGTTCTTC. Encoded protein: CASSLDGTTYNEQFF.

This clone was seen once. The rearrangement joins TRBV9 to TRBJ2-3; TRBD2 matches at 7 bases. CDR3 length: 17 residues. The germline V gene encodes CDR1 SGDLS and CDR2 YYNGEE. Trimming removed 4 bases from V and 3 bases from J; junction bases left unmatched: 14. The CDR3 nucleotides read TGTGCCAGCAGCCAAAACTGGGGGGGAGGGCCGACAGATACGCAGTATTTT. Protein product: CASSQNWGGGPTDTQYF.

This chain links TRBV18 with TRBJ2-1, with D tentatively TRBD1 (5 bases). Germline-derived CDR1 and CDR2 are KGHSH and LQKENI. This CDR3 is 13 amino acids long. Trimming removed 6 bases at V and 12 bases at J, with 18 bases between. For the CDR3, the DNA is TGTGCCAGCTCTCCTACCATGGGGCAGGGGCAGTTCTTC. Translating it yields CASSPTMGQGQFF.

This clone appeared a single time. The chain couples TRBV6-5 to TRBJ2-1; D tentatively reads TRBD1 or TRBD2 (6 bases each). CDR3 length: 14 amino acids. From germline, CDR1 is MNHEY and CDR2 SVGAGI. Trimming removed 0 bases at V and 7 bases at J, with 10 bases between. The CDR3 nucleotides read TGTGCCAGCAGTTACTCTCGGGGGCGGAATGAGCAGTTCTTC. Amino acid sequence: CASSYSRGRNEQFF.

V usage is TRBV2 and J usage is TRBJ2-1; TRBD2 agrees at 10 bases. Losses at the gene ends were 6 bases for V and 8 bases for J; bases not matched to a gene: 7. The CDR3 length is 14 residues. CDR1 SNHLY and CDR2 FYNNEI come from the germline V gene. The CDR3 region is CASRGTSVFDEQFF. The CDR3 coding sequence is TGTGCCAGCAGAGGGACTAGCGTGTTCGATGAGCAGTTCTTC.